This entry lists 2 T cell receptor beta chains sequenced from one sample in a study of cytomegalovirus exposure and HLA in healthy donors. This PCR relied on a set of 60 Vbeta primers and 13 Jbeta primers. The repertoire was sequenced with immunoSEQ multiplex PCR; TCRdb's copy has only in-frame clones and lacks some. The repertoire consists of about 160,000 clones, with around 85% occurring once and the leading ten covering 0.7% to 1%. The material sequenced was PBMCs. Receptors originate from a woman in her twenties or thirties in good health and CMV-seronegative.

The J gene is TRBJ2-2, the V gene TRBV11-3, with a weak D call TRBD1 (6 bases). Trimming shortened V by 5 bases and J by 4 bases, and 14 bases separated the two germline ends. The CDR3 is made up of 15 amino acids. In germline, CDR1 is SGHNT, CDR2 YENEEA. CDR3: CASSQAQGSTGELFF. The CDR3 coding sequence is TGTGCCAGCAGCCAAGCACAGGGAAGCACCGGGGAGCTGTTTTTT. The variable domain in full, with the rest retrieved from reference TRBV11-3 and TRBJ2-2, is EAGVVQSPRYKIIEKKQPVAFWCNPISGHNTLYWYLQNLGQGPELLIRYENEEAVDDSQLPKDRFSAERLKGVDSTLKIQPAELGDSAVYLCASSQAQGSTGELFFGEGSRLTVL.

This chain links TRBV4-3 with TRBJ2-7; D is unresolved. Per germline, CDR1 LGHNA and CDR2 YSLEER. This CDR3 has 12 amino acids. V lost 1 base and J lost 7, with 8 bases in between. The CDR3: CASSQGETEQYF. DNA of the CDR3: TGCGCCAGCAGCCAAGGCGAGACAGAGCAGTACTTC.